The TCR beta chain described here comes from a study of T cells in Graves' hyperthyroidism and ophthalmopathy. Broader study findings: Separation of ophthalmopathy from stable hyperthyroidism was achieved by a 13 V-J model.

Graves' hyperthyroidism qualified as stable when ophthalmopathy did not progress within 18 months. There are many counts of this clonotype. Antigen: not known. RNA transcripts gave rise to amplified TCR beta CDR3 regions. With the HTBI primer set, the TCR CDR3 went through a first round of RT-PCR. TCRdb reprocessed the multiplex PCR reads via MiXCR and lists one record per CDR3 protein. The sample holds 500,000 to 750,000 distinct CDR3 sequences, approximately 14% seen once. Germline V CDR1 and CDR2: MGHRA, YSYEKL. This CDR3 has 15 residues. V lost 0 bases to trimming and J lost 2 bases, with 11 bases between them.

The receptor's source is a woman aged 30 to 39 with Graves' hyperthyroidism. The genes are TRBV4-1 and TRBJ2-7; D ambiguous. The sample comprised blood. CDR3 loop: CASSQDLAETYEQYF. As DNA, the CDR3 is TGCGCCAGCAGCCAAGATCTGGCGGAAACCTACGAGCAGTACTTC.